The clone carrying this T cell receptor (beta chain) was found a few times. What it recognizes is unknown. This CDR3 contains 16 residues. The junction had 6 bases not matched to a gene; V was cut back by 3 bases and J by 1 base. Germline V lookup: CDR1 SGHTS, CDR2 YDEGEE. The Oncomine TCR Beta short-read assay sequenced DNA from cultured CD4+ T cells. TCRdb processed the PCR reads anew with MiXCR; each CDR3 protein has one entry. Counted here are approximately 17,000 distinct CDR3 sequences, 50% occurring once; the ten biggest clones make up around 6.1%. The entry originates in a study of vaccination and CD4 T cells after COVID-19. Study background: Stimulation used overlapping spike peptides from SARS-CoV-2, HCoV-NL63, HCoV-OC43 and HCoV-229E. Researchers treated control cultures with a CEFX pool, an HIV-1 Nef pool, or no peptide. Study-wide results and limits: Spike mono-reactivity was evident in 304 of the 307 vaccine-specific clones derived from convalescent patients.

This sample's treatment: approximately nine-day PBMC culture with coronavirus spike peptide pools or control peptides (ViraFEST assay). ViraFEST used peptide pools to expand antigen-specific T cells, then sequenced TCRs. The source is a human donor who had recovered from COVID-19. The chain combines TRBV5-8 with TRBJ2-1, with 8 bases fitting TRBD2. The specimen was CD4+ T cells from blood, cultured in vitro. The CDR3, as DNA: TGTGCCAGCAGCTCCCTACTAGCGGTATCCTACAATGAGCAGTTCTTC. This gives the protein CASSSLLAVSYNEQFF.